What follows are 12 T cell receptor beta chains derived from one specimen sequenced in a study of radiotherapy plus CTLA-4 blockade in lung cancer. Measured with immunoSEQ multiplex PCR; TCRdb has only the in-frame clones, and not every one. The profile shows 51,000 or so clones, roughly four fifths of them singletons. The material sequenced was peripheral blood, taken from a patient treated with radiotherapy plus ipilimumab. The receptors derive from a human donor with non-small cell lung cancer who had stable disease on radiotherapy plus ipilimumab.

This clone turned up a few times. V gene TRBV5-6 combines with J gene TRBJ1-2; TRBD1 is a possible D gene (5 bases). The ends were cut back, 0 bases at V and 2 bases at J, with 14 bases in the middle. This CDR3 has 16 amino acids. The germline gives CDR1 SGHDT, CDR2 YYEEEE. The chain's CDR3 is CASSLALRQINYGYTF. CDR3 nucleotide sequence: TGTGCCAGCAGCTTGGCCTTGAGACAGATAAACTATGGCTACACCTTC.

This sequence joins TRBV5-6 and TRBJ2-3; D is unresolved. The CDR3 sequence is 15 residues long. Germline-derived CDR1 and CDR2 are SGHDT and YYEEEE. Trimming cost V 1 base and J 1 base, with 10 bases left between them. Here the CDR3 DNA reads TGTGCCAGCAGCTTGCAGGTAGTACGCACAGATACGCAGTATTTT. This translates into CASSLQVVRTDTQYF.

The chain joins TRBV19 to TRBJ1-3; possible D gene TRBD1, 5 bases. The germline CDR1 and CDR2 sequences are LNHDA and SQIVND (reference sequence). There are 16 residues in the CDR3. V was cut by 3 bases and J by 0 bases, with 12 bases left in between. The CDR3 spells CASSITGTSSGNTIYF. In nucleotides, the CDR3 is TGTGCCAGTAGTATCACAGGAACGAGCTCTGGAAACACCATATATTTT.

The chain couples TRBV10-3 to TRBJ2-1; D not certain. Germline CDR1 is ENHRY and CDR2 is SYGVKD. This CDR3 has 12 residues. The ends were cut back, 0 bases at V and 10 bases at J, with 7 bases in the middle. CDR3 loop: CAISESTPEQFF. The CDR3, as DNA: TGTGCCATCAGTGAGTCGACACCCGAGCAGTTCTTC.

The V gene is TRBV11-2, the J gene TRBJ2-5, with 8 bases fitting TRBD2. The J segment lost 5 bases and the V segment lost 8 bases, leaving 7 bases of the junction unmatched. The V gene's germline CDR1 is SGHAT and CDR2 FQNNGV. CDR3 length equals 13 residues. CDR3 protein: CASRLTGGETQYF. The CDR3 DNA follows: TGTGCCAGCCGCCTTACGGGAGGGGAGACCCAGTACTTC.

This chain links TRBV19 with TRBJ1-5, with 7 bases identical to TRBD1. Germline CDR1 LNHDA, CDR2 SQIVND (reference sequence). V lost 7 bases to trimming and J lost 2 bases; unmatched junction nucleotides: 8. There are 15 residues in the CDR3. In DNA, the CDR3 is TGTGCCAGTACCCCTGACAGGGAAGGCAATCAGCCCCAGCATTTT. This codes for CASTPDREGNQPQHF.

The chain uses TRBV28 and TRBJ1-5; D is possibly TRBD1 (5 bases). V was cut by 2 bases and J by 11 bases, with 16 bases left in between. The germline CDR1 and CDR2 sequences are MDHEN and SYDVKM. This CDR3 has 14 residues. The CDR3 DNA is TGTGCCAGCAGTTTAGGTCAGGGCCTTTTGGCCCAGCATTTT. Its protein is CASSLGQGLLAQHF.

CDR3 nucleotides: TGTGCCTGGAGTGTAGGGATCTACGAGCAGTACTTC. Protein sequence: CAWSVGIYEQYF. The rearrangement uses TRBV30 and TRBJ2-7; D unclear. Trimming cost V 0 bases and J 3 bases, with 6 bases left between them. The CDR3 contains 12 residues. Germline CDR1 reads GTSNPN; CDR2 reads SVGIG (reference sequence).

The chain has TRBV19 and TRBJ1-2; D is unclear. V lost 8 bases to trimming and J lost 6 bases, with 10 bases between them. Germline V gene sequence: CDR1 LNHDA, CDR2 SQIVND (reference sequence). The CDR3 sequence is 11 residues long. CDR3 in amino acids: CASGSGDGYTF. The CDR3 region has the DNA TGTGCCAGTGGGAGTGGTGATGGCTACACCTTC.

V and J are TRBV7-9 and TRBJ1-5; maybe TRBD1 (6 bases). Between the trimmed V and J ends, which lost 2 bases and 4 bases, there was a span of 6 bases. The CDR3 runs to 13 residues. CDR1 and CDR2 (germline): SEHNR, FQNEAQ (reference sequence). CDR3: CASSLTGNQPQHF. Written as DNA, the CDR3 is TGTGCCAGCAGCTTAACAGGGAATCAGCCCCAGCATTTT.

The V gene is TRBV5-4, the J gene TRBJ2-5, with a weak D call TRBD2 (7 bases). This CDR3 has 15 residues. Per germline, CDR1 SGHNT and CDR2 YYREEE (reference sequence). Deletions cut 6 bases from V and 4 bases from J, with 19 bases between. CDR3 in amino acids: CASTGRGGEGETQYF. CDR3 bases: TGTGCCAGCACCGGAAGGGGGGGCGAAGGAGAGACCCAGTACTTC.

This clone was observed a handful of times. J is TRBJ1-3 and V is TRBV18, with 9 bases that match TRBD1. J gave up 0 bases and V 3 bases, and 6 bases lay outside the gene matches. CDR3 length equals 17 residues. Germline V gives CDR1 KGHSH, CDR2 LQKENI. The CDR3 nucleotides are TGTGCCAGCTCACCCGGGACAGGGATCAACTCTGGAAACACCATATATTTT. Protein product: CASSPGTGINSGNTIYF.